These 15 T cell receptor beta chains were sequenced from one sample in a study of cytomegalovirus exposure and HLA in healthy donors. The primer mix had 60 Vbeta and 13 Jbeta primers. The repertoire was sequenced with immunoSEQ multiplex PCR; TCRdb's copy has only in-frame clones and lacks some. The table records over 95,000 clones, 77% of them present only once. Sequencing was performed on PBMCs. These receptors all stem from a man in his forties in good health and CMV-seropositive.

This clone was counted once. The chain joins TRBV10-1 to TRBJ2-3; 9 bases match TRBD2. Per germline, CDR1 WNHNN and CDR2 SYGVQD (reference sequence). There are 19 residues in the CDR3. Trimming cost V 2 bases and J 0 bases; bases outside gene matches: 12. This CDR3 is CASSEPKGGGAPSTDTQYF. CDR3 DNA: TGCGCCAGCAGTGAGCCCAAGGGCGGGGGGGCTCCTAGCACAGATACGCAGTATTTT.

The V and J genes are TRBV7-8 and TRBJ2-5, with D perhaps matching TRBD1 (6 bases). Germline CDR1 reads SGHVS; CDR2 reads FQNEAQ. CDR3 length: 14 amino acids. V lost 4 bases, J lost 1 base, and 10 bases lay in between. CDR3 in amino acids: CASSSMDSQETQYF. Written as DNA, the CDR3 is TGTGCCAGCAGCTCAATGGACAGCCAAGAGACCCAGTACTTC.

In the case of this clone: Additional DNA sequences in this sample encode the identical CDR3. The V and J genes are TRBV6-1 and TRBJ1-5, with TRBD1 as a possible D gene (6 bases). Per the germline V gene, CDR1 is MNHNS and CDR2 is SASEGT. With 0 bases removed from V and 7 bases from J, the gap between germline ends came to 13 bases. This CDR3 has 15 amino acids. CDR3: CASSEAPRGGQPQHF. DNA of the CDR3: TGTGCCAGCAGTGAAGCGCCCAGGGGCGGACAGCCCCAGCATTTT.

This rearrangement joins TRBV11-3 to TRBJ2-7; 9 bases align to TRBD1. J lost 3 bases, V lost 5 bases, and 8 bases had no gene match. The germline V gene has CDR1 SGHNT and CDR2 YENEEA. CDR3 length: 15 amino acids. The CDR3 is CASSPGGTGNYEQYF. CDR3 bases: TGTGCCAGCAGCCCTGGGGGGACAGGGAACTACGAGCAGTACTTC.

This clone was seen a single time. Other DNA sequences in this specimen translate into the identical CDR3. The rearrangement uses TRBV18 and TRBJ1-4; maybe TRBD1 (5 bases). Germline-derived CDR1 and CDR2 are KGHSH and LQKENI. V was shortened by 3 bases and J by 7 bases, with 12 bases between the two germline ends. This CDR3 region has 14 residues. CDR3 residues: CASSPGQGGEKLFF. CDR3 bases: TGTGCCAGCTCACCGGGGCAGGGAGGTGAAAAACTGTTTTTT.

This clone was counted a single time. The chain combines TRBV5-1 with TRBJ1-2; the D gene is possibly TRBD1 (6 bases). Trimming removed 5 bases at V and 5 bases at J, with 16 bases between. Germline V gene data show CDR1 as SGHRS and CDR2 as YFSETQ. The CDR3 extends over 14 amino acids. Here the CDR3 reads CASRLRQGLYGYTF. The CDR3 DNA is TGCGCCAGCAGACTTCGGCAGGGGCTTTATGGCTACACCTTC.

In its sample, this clone was seen once. The CDR3 here is CANPPGPLGANVLTF. The CDR3 DNA is TGTGCCAATCCACCTGGGCCCCTTGGGGCCAACGTCCTGACTTTC. The V gene is TRBV7-2, the J gene TRBJ2-6; D is unclear. This CDR3 comprises 15 residues. V lost 10 bases and J 3 bases, leaving 16 bases between the germline ends. CDR1 is SGHTA, CDR2 FQGNSA, per germline.

The CDR3 coding sequence is TGCGCCAGCAGCTTTGGCCAGGGAGGTACTGAAGCTTTCTTT. Amino acid sequence: CASSFGQGGTEAFF. The genes are TRBV5-1 and TRBJ1-1; D is possibly TRBD1 (5 bases). In germline, CDR1 is SGHRS, CDR2 YFSETQ. Trimming removed 2 bases at V and 5 bases at J, with 13 bases between. The CDR3 is 14 amino acids. Using reference TRBV5-1 and TRBJ1-1 for the parts outside the CDR3, the full variable domain is KAGVTQTPRYLIKTRGQQVTLSCSPISGHRSVSWYQQTPGQGLQFLFEYFSETQRNKGNFPGRFSGRQFSNSRSEMNVSTLELGDSALYLCASSFGQGGTEAFFGQGTRLTVV.

The chain recombines TRBV7-3 with TRBJ2-7; 12 bases agree with TRBD1. This CDR3 has 14 residues. Looked up from germline, CDR1 is SGHTA and CDR2 is FQGTGA. V shed 3 bases and J 6 bases; nucleotides not matched to a gene: 3. The CDR3 is CASSLGTGGGEQYF. In DNA form, the CDR3 reads TGTGCCAGCAGCTTGGGGACAGGGGGCGGCGAGCAGTACTTC. The whole variable domain, filled in from reference TRBV7-3 and TRBJ2-7, reads GAGVSQTPSNKVTEKGKYVELRCDPISGHTALYWYRQSLGQGPEFLIYFQGTGAADDSGLPNDRFFAVRPEGSVSTLKIQRTERGDSAVYLCASSLGTGGGEQYFGPGTRLTVT.

The chain links TRBV2 to TRBJ2-3; a weak D match, TRBD1 (5 bases). Trimming took 4 bases from V and 5 from J, leaving 13 bases between them. The CDR3 length is 14 residues. CDR1 is SNHLY and CDR2 is FYNNEI in the germline V gene. The CDR3 sequence: CASSVRVAQDTQYF. Written as DNA, the CDR3 is TGTGCCAGCAGTGTCAGGGTAGCTCAAGATACGCAGTATTTT.

The chain combines TRBV28 with TRBJ1-2, with a weak D call TRBD1 (5 bases). Germline values: CDR1 MDHEN, CDR2 SYDVKM. Deletions cut 6 bases from V and 2 bases from J, with 13 bases between. The CDR3 is made up of 14 amino acids. This chain's CDR3 is CASREGFRNYGYTF. The CDR3 bases are TGTGCCAGCAGGGAGGGGTTCAGGAACTATGGCTACACCTTC.

The chain uses TRBV11-2 and TRBJ2-7; D is perhaps TRBD1 (5 bases). Deletions cut 6 bases from V and 0 bases from J, with 12 bases between. The germline V gene encodes CDR1 SGHAT and CDR2 FQNNGV. The CDR3 totals 14 residues. The CDR3 here is CASRLGHSSYEQYF. The CDR3 nucleotides read TGTGCCAGCAGGCTGGGGCATAGCTCCTACGAGCAGTACTTC.

This clone has only one observation. The V and J genes are TRBV5-1 and TRBJ1-2; no clear D gene. Germline values: CDR1 SGHRS, CDR2 YFSETQ. This CDR3 region has 13 residues. Trimming removed 3 bases from V and 3 bases from J, with 9 bases in between. The CDR3 DNA reads as TGCGCCAGCAGCTCTGAGGGCTACTATGGCTACACCTTC. Translation: CASSSEGYYGYTF.

The chain combines TRBV19 with TRBJ2-7; 7 positions agree with TRBD2. The germline CDR1 and CDR2 sequences are LNHDA and SQIVND (reference sequence). V was pared by 1 base and J by 3 bases, with 0 bases of the junction left unmatched. The CDR3 is 13 amino acids. This CDR3 is CASSIGEGYEQYF. CDR3 in DNA: TGTGCCAGTAGTATAGGGGAGGGCTACGAGCAGTACTTC.

This sequence joins TRBV5-6 and TRBJ2-7; D is possibly TRBD1 (6 bases). V was cut by 6 bases and J by 3 bases, with 16 bases left in between. The V gene's germline CDR1 is SGHDT and CDR2 YYEEEE. The CDR3 covers 14 residues. This chain's CDR3 is CASNVYRDYYEQYF. CDR3 DNA: TGTGCCAGCAACGTATACAGGGATTACTACGAGCAGTACTTC.